These 9 T cell receptor beta chains came from one sample sequenced in a study of glioma-infiltrating T cells after dendritic cell vaccination. Time point described: after dendritic cell vaccination, including at tumor progression/relapse. Some clones are missing from TCRdb's copy, which holds only in-frame ones; the method was immunoSEQ multiplex PCR. Found here are tens of thousands of clones, around 90% of them singletons; the top ten hold around 2%. Sequenced material: blood, taken after dendritic cell vaccination. The receptors shown here come from a human donor with glioblastoma.

This clone is a singleton in its sample. The chain couples TRBV5-1 to TRBJ2-5; tentatively, D is TRBD1 (5 bases). Trimming shortened V by 3 bases and J by 2 bases, and 11 bases separated the two germline ends. Germline CDR1 and CDR2: SGHRS and YFSETQ. The CDR3 runs 14 residues. The chain's CDR3 is CASSWGSLQETQYF. CDR3 DNA sequence: TGCGCCAGCAGCTGGGGCTCGCTACAAGAGACCCAGTACTTC.

This clone was seen a handful of times. This chain links TRBV4-1 with TRBJ1-3, with no clear D. The germline V and J ends were trimmed by 0 bases and 4 bases, with 7 bases remaining between them. The germline gives CDR1 MGHRA, CDR2 YSYEKL. The CDR3 has 14 residues. The CDR3 reads CASSQETYGNTIYF. CDR3 DNA sequence: TGCGCCAGCAGCCAAGAAACTTACGGAAACACCATATATTTT.

The rearrangement links TRBV7-2 to TRBJ1-1; maybe TRBD1 (5 bases). Germline loops: CDR1 SGHTA, CDR2 FQGNSA. This CDR3 spans 15 amino acids. Trimming stripped 2 bases from V and 0 bases from J, with 10 bases between. This CDR3 is CASSLLTGLNTEAFF. Written as DNA, the CDR3 is TGTGCCAGCAGCTTATTAACAGGATTGAACACTGAAGCTTTCTTT.

This chain uses TRBV6-1 with TRBJ2-3, with 12 bases identical to TRBD2. Germline V gives CDR1 MNHNS, CDR2 SASEGT. CDR3 length: 18 amino acids. The J segment lost 4 bases and the V segment lost 1 base, leaving 9 bases of the junction unmatched. As DNA, the CDR3 is TGTGCCAGCAGTGAAGGGGGGCTAGCGGGGGGGCGCGCAGATACGCAGTATTTT. Its translation: CASSEGGLAGGRADTQYF.

This chain uses TRBV20-1 with TRBJ2-1; D possibly corresponds to TRBD1 (6 bases). The germline V and J ends were trimmed by 5 bases and 15 bases, with 17 bases remaining between them. This CDR3 is 11 amino acids long. The germline V gene has CDR1 DFQATT and CDR2 SNEGSKA (reference sequence). The DNA of the CDR3 is TGCAGTGCTGCTTCTAAGGACAGACGGTTCTTC. Encoded protein: CSAASKDRRFF.

This chain uses TRBV5-5 with TRBJ2-7; 10 positions agree with TRBD1. The CDR3 sequence is 14 residues long. Germline V gives CDR1 SGHKS, CDR2 YYEKEE (reference sequence). CDR3 amino acids: CATQSDRGRAEQYF. The DNA for the CDR3 is TGTGCGACCCAATCAGACAGGGGGCGGGCCGAGCAGTACTTC.

The CDR3 reads CASSTTPRQGGYTF. The DNA of the CDR3 is TGTGCCAGCAGCACAACCCCCCGCCAGGGTGGCTACACCTTC. V is TRBV9 and J is TRBJ1-2; D might be TRBD1 (5 bases). V lost 4 bases and J 7 bases, leaving 17 bases between the germline ends. Looked up from germline, CDR1 is SGDLS and CDR2 is YYNGEE. The CDR3 covers 14 residues.

As concerns this clone: At one boundary the junction diverges from the germline segment, which might be a read error. The gene calls are TRBV11-2 and TRBJ2-5; 8 nucleotides match TRBD2. The CDR3 totals 13 residues. Germline-derived CDR1 and CDR2 are SGHAT and FQNNGV. For the CDR3, the DNA is TGTGCCAGCAGCTTGGAACCAGCGGGAGCGACAAACTTC. Protein product: CASSLEPAGATNF.

The chain is built from TRBV7-2 and TRBJ2-7; possible D gene TRBD2, 5 bases. The CDR3 contains 15 residues. Trimming removed 2 bases from V and 0 bases from J, with 11 bases in between. Looked up from germline, CDR1 is SGHTA and CDR2 is FQGNSA. The CDR3 coding sequence is TGTGCCAGCAGCTTATTTCTGGGGAGCTCCTACGAGCAGTACTTC. Residues: CASSLFLGSSYEQYF. The full variable domain, completed using reference TRBV7-2 and TRBJ2-7, is GAGVSQSPSNKVTEKGKDVELRCDPISGHTALYWYRQSLGQGLEFLIYFQGNSAPDKSGLPSDRFSAERTGGSVSTLTIQRTQQEDSAVYLCASSLFLGSSYEQYFGPGTRLTVT.